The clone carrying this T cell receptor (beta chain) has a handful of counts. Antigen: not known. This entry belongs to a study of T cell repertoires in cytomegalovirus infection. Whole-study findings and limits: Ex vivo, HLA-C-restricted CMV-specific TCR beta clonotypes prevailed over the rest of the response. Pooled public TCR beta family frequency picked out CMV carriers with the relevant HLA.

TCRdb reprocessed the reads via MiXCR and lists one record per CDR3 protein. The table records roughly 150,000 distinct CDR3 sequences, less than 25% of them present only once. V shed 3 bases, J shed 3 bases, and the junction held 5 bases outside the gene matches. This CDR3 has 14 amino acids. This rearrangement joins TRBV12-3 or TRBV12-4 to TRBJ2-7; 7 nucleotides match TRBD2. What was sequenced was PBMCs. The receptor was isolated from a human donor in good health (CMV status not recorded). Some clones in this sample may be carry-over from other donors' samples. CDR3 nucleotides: TGTGCCAGCAGTTTGGCGGGAGAGTTCTACGAGCAGTACTTC. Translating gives CASSLAGEFYEQYF.